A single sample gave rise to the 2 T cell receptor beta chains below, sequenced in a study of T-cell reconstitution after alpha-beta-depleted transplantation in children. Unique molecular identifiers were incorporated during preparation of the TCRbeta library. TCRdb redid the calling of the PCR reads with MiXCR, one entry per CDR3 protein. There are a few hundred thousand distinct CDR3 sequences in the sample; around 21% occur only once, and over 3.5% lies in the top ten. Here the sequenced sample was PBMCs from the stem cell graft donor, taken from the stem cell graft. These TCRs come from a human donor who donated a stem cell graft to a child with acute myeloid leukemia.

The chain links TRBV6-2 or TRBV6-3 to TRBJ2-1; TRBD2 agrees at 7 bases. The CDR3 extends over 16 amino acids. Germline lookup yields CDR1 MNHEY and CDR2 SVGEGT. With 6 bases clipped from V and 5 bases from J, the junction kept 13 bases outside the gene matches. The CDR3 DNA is TGTGCCAGCAGGGGATGGGGGGGACCCCCGAACAATGAGCAGTTCTTC. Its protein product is CASRGWGGPPNNEQFF.

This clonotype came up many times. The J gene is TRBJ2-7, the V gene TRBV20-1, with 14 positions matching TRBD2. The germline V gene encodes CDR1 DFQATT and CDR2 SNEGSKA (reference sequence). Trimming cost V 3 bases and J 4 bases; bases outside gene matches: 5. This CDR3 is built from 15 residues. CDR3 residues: CSASSGTSGRYEQYF. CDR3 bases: TGCAGTGCTAGCTCGGGGACTAGCGGGAGATACGAGCAGTACTTC.